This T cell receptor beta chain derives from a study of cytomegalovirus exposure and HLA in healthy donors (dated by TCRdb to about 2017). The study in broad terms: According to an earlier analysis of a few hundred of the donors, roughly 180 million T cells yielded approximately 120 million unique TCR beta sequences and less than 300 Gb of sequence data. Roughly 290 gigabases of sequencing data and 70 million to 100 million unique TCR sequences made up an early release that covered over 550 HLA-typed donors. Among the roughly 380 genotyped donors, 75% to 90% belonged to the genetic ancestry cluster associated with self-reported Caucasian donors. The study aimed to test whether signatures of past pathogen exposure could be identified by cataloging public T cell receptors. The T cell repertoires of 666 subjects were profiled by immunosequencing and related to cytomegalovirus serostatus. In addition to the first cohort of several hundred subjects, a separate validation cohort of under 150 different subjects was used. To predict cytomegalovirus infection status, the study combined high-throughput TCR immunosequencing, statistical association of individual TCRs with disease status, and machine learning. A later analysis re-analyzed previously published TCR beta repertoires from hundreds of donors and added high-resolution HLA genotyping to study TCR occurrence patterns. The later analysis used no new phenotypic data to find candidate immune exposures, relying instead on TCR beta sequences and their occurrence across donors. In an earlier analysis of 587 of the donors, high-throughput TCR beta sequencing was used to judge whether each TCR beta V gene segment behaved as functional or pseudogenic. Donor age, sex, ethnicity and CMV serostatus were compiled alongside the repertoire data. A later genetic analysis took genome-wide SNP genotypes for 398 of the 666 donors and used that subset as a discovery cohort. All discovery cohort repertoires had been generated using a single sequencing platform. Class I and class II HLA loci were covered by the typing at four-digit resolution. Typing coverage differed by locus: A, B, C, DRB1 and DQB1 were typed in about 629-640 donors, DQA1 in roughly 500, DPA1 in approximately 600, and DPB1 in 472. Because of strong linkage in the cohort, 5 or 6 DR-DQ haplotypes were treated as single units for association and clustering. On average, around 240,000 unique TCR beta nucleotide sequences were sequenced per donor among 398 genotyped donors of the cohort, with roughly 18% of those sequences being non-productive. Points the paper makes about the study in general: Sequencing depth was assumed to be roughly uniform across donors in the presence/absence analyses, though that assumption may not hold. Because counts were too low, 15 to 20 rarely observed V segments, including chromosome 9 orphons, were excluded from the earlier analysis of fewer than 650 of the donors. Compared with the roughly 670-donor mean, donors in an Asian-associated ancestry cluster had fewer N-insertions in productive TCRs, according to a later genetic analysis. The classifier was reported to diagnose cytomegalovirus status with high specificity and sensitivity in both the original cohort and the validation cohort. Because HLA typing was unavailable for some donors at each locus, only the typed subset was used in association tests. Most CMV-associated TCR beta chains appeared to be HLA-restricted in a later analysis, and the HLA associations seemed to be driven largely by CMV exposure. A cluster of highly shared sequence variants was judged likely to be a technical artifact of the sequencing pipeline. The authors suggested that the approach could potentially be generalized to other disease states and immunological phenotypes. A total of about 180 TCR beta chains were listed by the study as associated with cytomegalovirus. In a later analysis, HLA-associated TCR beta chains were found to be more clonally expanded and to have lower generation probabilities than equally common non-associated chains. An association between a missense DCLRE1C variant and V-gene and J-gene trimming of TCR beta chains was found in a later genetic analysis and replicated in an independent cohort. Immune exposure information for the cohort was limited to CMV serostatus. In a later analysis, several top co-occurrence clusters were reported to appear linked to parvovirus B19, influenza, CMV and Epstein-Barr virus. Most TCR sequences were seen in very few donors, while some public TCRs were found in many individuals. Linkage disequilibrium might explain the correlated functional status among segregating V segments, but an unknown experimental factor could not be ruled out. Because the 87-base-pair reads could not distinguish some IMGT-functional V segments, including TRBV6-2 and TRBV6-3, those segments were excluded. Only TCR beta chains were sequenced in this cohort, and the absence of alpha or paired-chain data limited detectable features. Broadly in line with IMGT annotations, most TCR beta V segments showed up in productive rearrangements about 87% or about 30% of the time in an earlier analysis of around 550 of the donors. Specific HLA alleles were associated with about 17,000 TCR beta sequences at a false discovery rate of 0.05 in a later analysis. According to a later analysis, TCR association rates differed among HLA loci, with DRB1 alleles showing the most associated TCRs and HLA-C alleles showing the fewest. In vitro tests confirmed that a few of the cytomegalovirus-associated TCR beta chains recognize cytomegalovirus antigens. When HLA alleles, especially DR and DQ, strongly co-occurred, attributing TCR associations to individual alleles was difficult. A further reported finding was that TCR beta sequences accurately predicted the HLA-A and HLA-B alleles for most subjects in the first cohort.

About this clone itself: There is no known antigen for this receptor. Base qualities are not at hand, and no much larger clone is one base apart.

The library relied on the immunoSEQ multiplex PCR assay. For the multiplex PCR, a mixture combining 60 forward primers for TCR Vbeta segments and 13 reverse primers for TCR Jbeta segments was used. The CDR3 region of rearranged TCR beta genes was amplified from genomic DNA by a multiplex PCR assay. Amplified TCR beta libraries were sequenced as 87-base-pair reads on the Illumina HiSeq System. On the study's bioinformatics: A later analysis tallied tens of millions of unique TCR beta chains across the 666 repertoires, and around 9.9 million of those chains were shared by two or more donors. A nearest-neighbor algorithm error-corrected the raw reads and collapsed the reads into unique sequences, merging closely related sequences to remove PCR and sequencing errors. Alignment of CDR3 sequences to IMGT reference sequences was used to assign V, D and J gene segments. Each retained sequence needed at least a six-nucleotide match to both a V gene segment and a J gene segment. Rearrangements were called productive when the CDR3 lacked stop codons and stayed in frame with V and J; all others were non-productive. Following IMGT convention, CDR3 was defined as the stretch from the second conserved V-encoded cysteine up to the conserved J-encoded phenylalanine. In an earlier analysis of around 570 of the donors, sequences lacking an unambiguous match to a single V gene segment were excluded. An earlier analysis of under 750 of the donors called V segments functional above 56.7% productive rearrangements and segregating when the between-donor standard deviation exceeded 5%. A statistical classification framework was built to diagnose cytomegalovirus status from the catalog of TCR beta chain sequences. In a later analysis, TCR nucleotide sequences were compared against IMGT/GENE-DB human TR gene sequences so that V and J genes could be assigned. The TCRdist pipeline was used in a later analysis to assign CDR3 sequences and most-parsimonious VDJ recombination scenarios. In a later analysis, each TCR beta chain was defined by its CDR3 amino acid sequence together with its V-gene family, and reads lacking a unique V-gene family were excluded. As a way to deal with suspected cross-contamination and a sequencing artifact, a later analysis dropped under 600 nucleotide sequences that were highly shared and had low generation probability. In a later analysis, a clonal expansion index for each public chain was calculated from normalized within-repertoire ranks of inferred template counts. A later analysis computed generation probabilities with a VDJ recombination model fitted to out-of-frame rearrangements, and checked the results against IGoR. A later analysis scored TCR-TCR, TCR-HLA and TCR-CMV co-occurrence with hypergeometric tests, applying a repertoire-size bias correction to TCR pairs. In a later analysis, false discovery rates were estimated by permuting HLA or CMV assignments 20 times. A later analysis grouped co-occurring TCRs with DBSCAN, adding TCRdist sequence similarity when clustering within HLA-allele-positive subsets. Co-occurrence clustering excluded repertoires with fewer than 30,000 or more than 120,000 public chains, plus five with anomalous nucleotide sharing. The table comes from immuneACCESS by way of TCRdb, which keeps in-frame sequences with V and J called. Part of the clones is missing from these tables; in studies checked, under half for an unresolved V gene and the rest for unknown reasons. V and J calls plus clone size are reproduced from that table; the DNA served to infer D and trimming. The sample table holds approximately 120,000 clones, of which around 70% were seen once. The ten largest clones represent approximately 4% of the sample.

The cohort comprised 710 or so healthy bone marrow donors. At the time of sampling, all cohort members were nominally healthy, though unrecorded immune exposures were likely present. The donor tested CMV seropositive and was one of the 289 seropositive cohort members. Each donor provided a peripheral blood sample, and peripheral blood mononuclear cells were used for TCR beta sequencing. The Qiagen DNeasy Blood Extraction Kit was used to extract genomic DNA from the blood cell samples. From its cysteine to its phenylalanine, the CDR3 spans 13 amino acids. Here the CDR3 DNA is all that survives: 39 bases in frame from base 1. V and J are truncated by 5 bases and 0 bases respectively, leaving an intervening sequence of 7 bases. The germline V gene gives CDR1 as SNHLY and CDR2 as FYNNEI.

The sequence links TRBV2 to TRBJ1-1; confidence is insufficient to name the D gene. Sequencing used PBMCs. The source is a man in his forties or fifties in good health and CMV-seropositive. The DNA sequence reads TGTGCCAGCAGTCGGAGCATGAACACTGAAGCTTTCTTT. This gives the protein CASSRSMNTEAFF. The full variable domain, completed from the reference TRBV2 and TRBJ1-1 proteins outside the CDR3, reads EPEVTQTPSHQVTQMGQEVILRCVPISNHLYFYWYRQILGQKVEFLVSFYNNEISEKSEIFDDQFSVERPDGSNFTLKIRSTKLEDSAMYFCASSRSMNTEAFFGQGTRLTVV.